One T cell receptor (beta chain) is described in this entry. Its antigen is undetermined. Germline CDR1 and CDR2: SQVTM and ANQGSEA. J lost 6 bases, V lost 4 bases, and 2 bases had no gene match. CDR3 size: 12 residues. The method was immunoSEQ multiplex PCR; TCRdb's version includes in-frame clones alone and lacks a portion of them. Of around 140,000 clones listed, about 93% are singletons. This specimen comes from a study of T cell responses to AZD1222 COVID-19 vaccine. Turning to the study itself: Investigators merged groups given second doses at roughly 4 or roughly 12 weeks.

Study-level points and caveats: Baseline seropositives among AZD1222 recipients totaled only 5 to 7.

The receptor was isolated from an adult in good health. The V call is TRBV29-1, the J call TRBJ1-2, with 10 bases lining up with TRBD1. The input for sequencing was peripheral blood, taken on day 0 of AZD1222 vaccination. CDR3 region: CSVAGQGNGYTF. The CDR3 DNA reads as TGCAGCGTTGCGGGACAGGGGAATGGCTACACCTTC.